This T cell receptor beta chain derives from a study of regulatory T cells in long-lasting Graves disease. The overall study: For under 3 months, newly diagnosed Graves' patients had been taking antithyroid drugs.

Many counts were recorded for this clonotype. The antigen remains unidentified. Time point defined: newly diagnosed GD, antithyroid drugs for less than 3 months. From RNA extracted from PBMCs, the TCR library was made. Study observations and caveats: Limited samples may have lowered accuracy. Study was limited to peripheral blood, excluding thyroid tissue.

Arm-PCR of CDR3 regions and iRepertoire HTBI primers were the basis on which TCR beta libraries were built. TCRdb recomputed calls from the multiplex PCR reads with MiXCR, one row per CDR3 protein. The data show 450,000 to 600,000 distinct CDR3 sequences, around 16% seen once. The same data also went into a second study, on T cells in Graves' hyperthyroidism and ophthalmopathy.

The receptor was isolated from a man in his forties with Graves disease. Sequencing was performed on peripheral blood mononuclear cells (PBMCs), taken at new diagnosis, from a patient treated with antithyroid drugs.

CDR3 residues: CASILWGTQSHSNQPQHF. In DNA, the CDR3 is TGTGCCAGCATCCTCTGGGGCACTCAATCACATAGCAATCAGCCCCAGCATTTT. The rearrangement links TRBV28 to TRBJ1-5; the D gene is possibly TRBD1 (5 bases). The CDR3 covers 18 residues. V was cut by 7 bases and J by 0 bases, with 22 bases left in between. CDR1 MDHEN and CDR2 SYDVKM come from the germline V gene. The variable domain in full, with the rest retrieved from reference TRBV28 and TRBJ1-5, is DVKVTQSSRYLVKRTGEKVFLECVQDMDHENMFWYRQDPGLGLRLIYFSYDVKMKEKGDIPEGYSVSREKKERFSLILESASTNQTSMYLCASILWGTQSHSNQPQHFGDGTRLSIL.